Each of the 17 T cell receptor beta chains below was sequenced from the same sample in a study of T cell clones after liver transplantation. Assay used: immunoSEQ multiplex PCR; TCRdb lists only in-frame clones, some missing. The profile shows about 120,000 clones, approximately 90% of them singletons. Specimen: CD4+ T cells from blood, collected 12 months after liver transplant. These receptors originate from a human patient who received a liver transplant. A share of the T cells may be of graft donor origin.

The chain is built from TRBV11-3 and TRBJ2-2; no clear D. This CDR3 has 15 amino acids. CDR1 and CDR2 from the germline V gene are SGHNT and YENEEA. Trimming took off 0 bases at V and 5 bases at J, with 10 bases between the two ends. The CDR3 nucleotides read TGTGCCAGCAGCTTAGATGCGGCAGTTACCGGGGAGCTGTTTTTT. This translates into CASSLDAAVTGELFF. Variable domain in full (rest from reference TRBV11-3 and TRBJ2-2): EAGVVQSPRYKIIEKKQPVAFWCNPISGHNTLYWYLQNLGQGPELLIRYENEEAVDDSQLPKDRFSAERLKGVDSTLKIQPAELGDSAVYLCASSLDAAVTGELFFGEGSRLTVL.

The V and J genes are TRBV4-1 and TRBJ2-7; D is perhaps TRBD1 (5 bases). V lost 3 bases and J lost 5, with 11 bases in between. CDR1 and CDR2 (germline): MGHRA, YSYEKL. The CDR3 loop spans 13 amino acids. CDR3 amino acids: CASSHPTGNEQYF. Here the CDR3 DNA reads TGCGCCAGCAGCCATCCCACAGGTAACGAGCAGTACTTC.

The gene calls are TRBV18 and TRBJ2-2; the match to TRBD1 covers 9 bases. This CDR3 comprises 15 residues. The germline CDR1 and CDR2 sequences are KGHSH and LQKENI. V shed 2 bases, J shed 7 bases, and the junction held 5 bases outside the gene matches. As DNA, the CDR3 is TGTGCCAGCTCACCAAGGACAGGGGAACACGGGGAGCTGTTTTTT. Encoded protein: CASSPRTGEHGELFF.

V usage is TRBV15 and J usage is TRBJ2-3, with 8 positions matching TRBD1. This CDR3 has 17 residues. J gave up 2 bases and V 0 bases, and 7 bases lay outside the gene matches. Germline CDR1 LNHNV, CDR2 YYDKDF (reference sequence). CDR3 DNA sequence: TGTGCCACCAGCAGAGATCTACGACAGGGGTACACAGATACGCAGTATTTT. Residues: CATSRDLRQGYTDTQYF.

This chain joins TRBV2 and TRBJ2-3, with 16 bases matching TRBD2. The CDR3 contains 16 residues. V was pared by 5 bases and J by 6 bases, with 5 bases of the junction left unmatched. Germline V gene lookup returns CDR1 SNHLY and CDR2 FYNNEI. Written as DNA, the CDR3 is TGTGCCAGCAGTCCGGGACTAGCGGGAGGGTCTGATACGCAGTATTTT. Protein: CASSPGLAGGSDTQYF.

The chain is built from TRBV30 and TRBJ2-1; tentatively, D is TRBD1 (5 bases). Trimming took off 0 bases at V and 8 bases at J, with 11 bases between the two ends. Germline CDR1 is GTSNPN and CDR2 is SVGIG (reference sequence). The CDR3 loop spans 13 amino acids. Here the CDR3 reads CAWSVLKGYEQFF. The CDR3 DNA is TGTGCCTGGAGTGTACTTAAGGGGTATGAGCAGTTCTTC.

This clone was seen once. The chain has TRBV7-9 and TRBJ2-4; weak D call: TRBD2 (7 bases). CDR1 and CDR2 from the germline V gene are SEHNR and FQNEAQ (reference sequence). The CDR3 has 18 amino acids. The V gene lost 1 base and the J gene lost 0 bases, with 16 bases spanning the gap. The CDR3 DNA is TGTGCCAGCAGCTTAGTTCTTGGGGGGGCAATAGCCAAAAACATTCAGTACTTC. It specifies CASSLVLGGAIAKNIQYF.

The J gene is TRBJ2-1, the V gene TRBV14, with 12 bases aligning to TRBD2. The V and J ends lost 4 bases and 9 bases, in that order; junction bases with no gene match: 10. Germline CDR1 reads SGHDN; CDR2 reads FVKESK. This CDR3 has 16 residues. CDR3 nucleotide sequence: TGTGCCAGCAGCCTCTCTAGCGGGAGGGCTCAGGGTGAGCAGTTCTTC. Translating it yields CASSLSSGRAQGEQFF.

This chain joins TRBV18 and TRBJ1-5; 7 bases are shared with TRBD1. Germline loops: CDR1 KGHSH, CDR2 LQKENI. V lost 3 bases, J lost 2 bases, and 1 base stayed unmatched. This CDR3 region has 14 residues. CDR3 DNA sequence: TGTGCCAGCTCACCGCAGGGGGGCAATCAGCCCCAGCATTTT. Protein product: CASSPQGGNQPQHF.

This clone has a single count. The chain carries TRBV7-9 and TRBJ2-1; 10 positions agree with TRBD2. The CDR3 sequence is 16 residues long. Germline V CDR1 and CDR2: SEHNR, FQNEAQ (reference sequence). Trimming removed 1 base from V and 14 bases from J; junction bases left unmatched: 14. In DNA form, the CDR3 reads TGTGCCAGCAGCTTAGGAAGTGCGGGAGCGGGAGGGCAGGAGTTCTTC. It specifies CASSLGSAGAGGQEFF.

V gene TRBV7-8 combines with J gene TRBJ2-1, with D maybe TRBD2 (5 bases). The CDR3 covers 12 residues. The germline V and J ends were trimmed by 5 bases and 8 bases, with 10 bases remaining between them. Germline lookup yields CDR1 SGHVS and CDR2 FQNEAQ. CDR3 residues: CASSTRGYEQFF. The DNA for the CDR3 is TGTGCCAGCAGCACCCGGGGATATGAGCAGTTCTTC.

This sequence joins TRBV11-3 and TRBJ2-1, with TRBD2 identical over 8 bases. V was pared by 2 bases and J by 5 bases, with 14 bases of the junction left unmatched. Germline values: CDR1 SGHNT, CDR2 YENEEA. CDR3 length equals 18 residues. The CDR3 loop is CASSLKSSGSPRNNEQFF. Written as DNA, the CDR3 is TGTGCCAGCAGCTTAAAATCGAGCGGGAGCCCCCGAAACAATGAGCAGTTCTTC.

The CDR3 is CASSFLTGAPGNYGYTF. Written as DNA, the CDR3 is TGTGCCAGCAGCTTTCTAACAGGGGCGCCGGGGAACTATGGCTACACCTTC. The rearrangement joins TRBV7-8 to TRBJ1-2; 7 positions agree with TRBD1. CDR1 and CDR2 (germline): SGHVS, FQNEAQ. The V and J ends lost 3 bases and 2 bases, in that order; junction bases with no gene match: 12. The CDR3 loop spans 17 amino acids.

The rearrangement links TRBV11-2 to TRBJ2-5; 13 bases match TRBD2. Germline V gives CDR1 SGHAT, CDR2 FQNNGV. This CDR3 is built from 16 residues. V was clipped by 4 bases and J by 1 base; unmatched bases: 3. The CDR3 spells CASSWGTSGIQETQYF. CDR3 nucleotides: TGTGCCAGCAGCTGGGGGACTAGCGGGATCCAAGAGACCCAGTACTTC.

V and J are TRBV19 and TRBJ2-3, with TRBD2 as a possible D gene (5 bases). The CDR3 consists of 16 residues. The germline V and J ends were trimmed by 5 bases and 2 bases, with 17 bases remaining between them. CDR1 LNHDA and CDR2 SQIVND come from the germline V gene (reference sequence). The CDR3 reads CASSPRRRGNTDTQYF. The DNA of the CDR3 is TGTGCCAGTAGTCCCCGTCGCCGGGGTAACACAGATACGCAGTATTTT.

This clone was counted a single time. This CDR3 reads CASSPQDMNTGELFF. DNA for the CDR3: TGTGCCAGCTCACCACAGGACATGAACACCGGGGAGCTGTTTTTT. V and J are TRBV18 and TRBJ2-2, with D possibly being TRBD1 (5 bases). The CDR3 extends over 15 amino acids. The V and J ends lost 1 base and 1 base respectively, with 7 bases between them. In germline, CDR1 is KGHSH, CDR2 LQKENI.

The chain links TRBV27 to TRBJ2-7, with TRBD2 identical over 7 bases. This CDR3 comprises 19 residues. Germline-derived CDR1 and CDR2 are MNHEY and SMNVEV (reference sequence). Trimming cost V 2 bases and J 4 bases; bases outside gene matches: 20. The CDR3 loop is CASSLLSVSVGRAGYEQYF. In nucleotides, the CDR3 is TGTGCCAGCAGTTTACTTTCGGTGTCCGTCGGCAGAGCGGGATACGAGCAGTACTTC.